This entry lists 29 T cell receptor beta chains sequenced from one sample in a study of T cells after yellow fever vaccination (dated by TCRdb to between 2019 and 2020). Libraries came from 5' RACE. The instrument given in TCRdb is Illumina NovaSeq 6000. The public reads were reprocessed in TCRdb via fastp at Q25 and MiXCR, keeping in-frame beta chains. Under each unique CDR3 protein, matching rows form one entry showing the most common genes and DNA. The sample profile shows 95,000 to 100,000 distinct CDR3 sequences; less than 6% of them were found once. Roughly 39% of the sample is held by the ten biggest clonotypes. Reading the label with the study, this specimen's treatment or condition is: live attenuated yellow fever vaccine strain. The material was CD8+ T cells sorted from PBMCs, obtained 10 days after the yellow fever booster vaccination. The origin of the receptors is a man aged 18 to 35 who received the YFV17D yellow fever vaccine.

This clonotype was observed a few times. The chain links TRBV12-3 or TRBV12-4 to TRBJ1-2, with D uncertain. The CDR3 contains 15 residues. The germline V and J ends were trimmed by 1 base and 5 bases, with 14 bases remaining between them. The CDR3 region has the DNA TGTGCCAGCAGTTTAGACAGTAGTTTATTGTATGGCTACACCTTC. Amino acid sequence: CASSLDSSLLYGYTF.

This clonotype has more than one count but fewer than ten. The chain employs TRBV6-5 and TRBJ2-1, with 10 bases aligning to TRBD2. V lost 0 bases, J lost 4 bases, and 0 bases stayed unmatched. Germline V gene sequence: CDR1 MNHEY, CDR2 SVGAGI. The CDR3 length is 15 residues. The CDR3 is CASSYSLAGYNEQFF. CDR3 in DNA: TGTGCCAGCAGTTACTCACTAGCGGGGTACAATGAGCAGTTCTTC.

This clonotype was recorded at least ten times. In DNA form, the CDR3 reads TGCGCCAGCAGCCAATACGGGGAAACTGAAGCTTTCTTT. It yields the protein CASSQYGETEAFF. This chain connects TRBV4-1 to TRBJ1-1, with D unclear. The germline gives CDR1 MGHRA, CDR2 YSYEKL. With 2 bases removed from V and 5 bases from J, the gap between germline ends came to 9 bases. The CDR3 sequence is 13 residues long.

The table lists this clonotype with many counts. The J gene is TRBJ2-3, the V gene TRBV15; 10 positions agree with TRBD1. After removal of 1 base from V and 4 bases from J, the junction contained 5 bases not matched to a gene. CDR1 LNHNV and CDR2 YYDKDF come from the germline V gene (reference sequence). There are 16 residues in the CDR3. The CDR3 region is CATSRVGTGEPDTQYF. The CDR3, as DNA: TGTGCCACCAGCAGAGTAGGGACAGGGGAGCCAGATACGCAGTATTTT.

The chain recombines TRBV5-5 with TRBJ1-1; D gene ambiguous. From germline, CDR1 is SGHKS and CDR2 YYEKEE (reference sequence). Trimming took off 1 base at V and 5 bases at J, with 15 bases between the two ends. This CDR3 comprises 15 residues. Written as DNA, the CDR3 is TGTGCCAGCAGCTTGTGGTATGGGATGGGGACTGAAGCTTTCTTT. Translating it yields CASSLWYGMGTEAFF.

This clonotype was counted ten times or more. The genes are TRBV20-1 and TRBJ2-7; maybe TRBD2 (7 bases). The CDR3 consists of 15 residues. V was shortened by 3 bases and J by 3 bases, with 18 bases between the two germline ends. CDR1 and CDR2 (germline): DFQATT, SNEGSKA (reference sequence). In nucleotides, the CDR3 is TGCAGTGCTAGGCCCGAGGGGGGGGGCGTCTACGAGCAGTACGTC. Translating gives CSARPEGGGVYEQYV.

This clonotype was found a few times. The CDR3: CASSQQGTYNEQFF. CDR3 coding DNA: TGTGCCAGCAGTCAGCAGGGGACCTACAATGAGCAGTTCTTC. The chain links TRBV5-4 to TRBJ2-1; the D gene is possibly TRBD1 (6 bases). Germline CDR1 SGHNT, CDR2 YYREEE (reference sequence). Between the trimmed V and J ends, which lost 5 bases and 2 bases, there was a span of 11 bases. This CDR3 has 14 amino acids.

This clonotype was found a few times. Here the CDR3 DNA reads TGTGCCAGCAGCTTAGTCCCTAGCGGGGGGTCCGCGGAGACCCAGTACTTC. Its protein is CASSLVPSGGSAETQYF. The chain combines TRBV7-9 with TRBJ2-5, with 11 bases that match TRBD2. Trimming cost V 1 base and J 5 bases; bases outside gene matches: 9. Germline CDR1 SEHNR, CDR2 FQNEAQ (reference sequence). The CDR3 extends over 17 amino acids.

CDR3 residues: CASRRVQGALNIQYF. The CDR3, as DNA: TGTGCCAGTAGACGGGTGCAGGGCGCGCTCAACATTCAGTACTTC. The V and J genes are TRBV19 and TRBJ2-4, with D possibly TRBD1 on 5 matching bases. V gave up 6 bases and J gave up 7 bases, with 19 bases separating them. This CDR3 has 15 residues. Germline V lookup: CDR1 LNHDA, CDR2 SQIVND (reference sequence).

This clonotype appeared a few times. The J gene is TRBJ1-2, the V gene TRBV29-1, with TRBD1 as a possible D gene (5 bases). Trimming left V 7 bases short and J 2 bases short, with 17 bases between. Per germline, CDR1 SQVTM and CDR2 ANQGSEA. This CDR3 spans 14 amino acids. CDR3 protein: CSAERGVENYGYTF. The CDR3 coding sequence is TGCAGCGCCGAACGAGGGGTGGAGAACTATGGCTACACCTTC.

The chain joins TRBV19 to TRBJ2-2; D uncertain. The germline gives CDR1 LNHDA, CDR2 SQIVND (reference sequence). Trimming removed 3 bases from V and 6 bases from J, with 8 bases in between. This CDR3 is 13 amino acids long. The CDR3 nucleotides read TGTGCCAGTAGTATCGGAGACCCCGGGGAGCTGTTTTTT. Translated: CASSIGDPGELFF.

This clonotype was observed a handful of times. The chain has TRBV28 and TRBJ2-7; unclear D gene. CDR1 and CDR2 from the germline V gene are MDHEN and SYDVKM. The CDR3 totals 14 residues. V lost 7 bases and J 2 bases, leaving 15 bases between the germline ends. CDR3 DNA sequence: TGTGCCAGCAAGTTACGGCTAACAACCTACGAGCAGTACTTC. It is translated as CASKLRLTTYEQYF.

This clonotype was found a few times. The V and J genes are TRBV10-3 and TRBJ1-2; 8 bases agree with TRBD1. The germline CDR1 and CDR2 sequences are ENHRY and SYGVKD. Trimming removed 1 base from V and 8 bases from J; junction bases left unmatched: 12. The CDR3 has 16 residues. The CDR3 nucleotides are TGTGCCATCAGTGAGTTACCGGACAGGGATGCTAGGGGCTACACCTTC. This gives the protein CAISELPDRDARGYTF.

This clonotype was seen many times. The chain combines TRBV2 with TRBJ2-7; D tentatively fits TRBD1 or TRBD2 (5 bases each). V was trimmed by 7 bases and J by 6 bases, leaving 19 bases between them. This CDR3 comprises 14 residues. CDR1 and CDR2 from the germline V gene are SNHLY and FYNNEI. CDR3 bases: TGTGCCAGCACTCCCCCAAGGAGGCAGGGCGAGCAGTACGTC. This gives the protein CASTPPRRQGEQYV.

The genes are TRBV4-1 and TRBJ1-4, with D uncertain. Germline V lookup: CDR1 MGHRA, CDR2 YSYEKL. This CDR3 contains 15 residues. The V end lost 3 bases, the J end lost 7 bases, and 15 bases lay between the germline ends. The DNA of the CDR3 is TGCGCCAGCAGCCAGATCGAGACATGGGGTGAAAAACTGTTTTTT. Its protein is CASSQIETWGEKLFF.

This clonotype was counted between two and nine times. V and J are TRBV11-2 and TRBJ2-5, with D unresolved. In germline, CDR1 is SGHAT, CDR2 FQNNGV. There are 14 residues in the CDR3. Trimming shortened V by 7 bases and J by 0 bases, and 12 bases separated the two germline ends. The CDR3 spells CASTMIKDQETQYF. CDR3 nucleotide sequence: TGTGCCAGCACGATGATAAAGGACCAAGAGACCCAGTACTTC.

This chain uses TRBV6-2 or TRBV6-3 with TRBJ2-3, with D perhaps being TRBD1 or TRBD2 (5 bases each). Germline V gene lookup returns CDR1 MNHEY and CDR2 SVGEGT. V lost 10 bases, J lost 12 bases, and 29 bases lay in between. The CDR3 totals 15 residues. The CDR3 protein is CATHVYGALQRGQYF. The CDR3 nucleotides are TGTGCCACACACGTCTACGGGGCCCTTCAGAGGGGCCAGTATTTT.

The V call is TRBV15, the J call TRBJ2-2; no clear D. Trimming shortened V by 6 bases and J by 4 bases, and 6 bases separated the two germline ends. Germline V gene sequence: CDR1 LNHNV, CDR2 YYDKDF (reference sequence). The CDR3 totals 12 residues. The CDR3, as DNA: TGTGCCACCAGGGTCGTCACCGGGGAGCTGTTTTTT. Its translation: CATRVVTGELFF.

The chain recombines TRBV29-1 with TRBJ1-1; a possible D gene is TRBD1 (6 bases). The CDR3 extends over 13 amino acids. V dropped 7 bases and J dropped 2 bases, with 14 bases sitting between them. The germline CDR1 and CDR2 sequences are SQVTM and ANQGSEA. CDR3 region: CSGLGGANTEAFF. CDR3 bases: TGCAGCGGGCTAGGGGGGGCAAACACTGAAGCTTTCTTT.

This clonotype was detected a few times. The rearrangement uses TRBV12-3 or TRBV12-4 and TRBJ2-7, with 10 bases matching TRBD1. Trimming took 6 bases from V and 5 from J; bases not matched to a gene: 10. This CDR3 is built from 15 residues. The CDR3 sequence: CASSLWTGGFHEQYF. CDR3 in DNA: TGTGCCAGCAGCCTCTGGACAGGGGGTTTCCACGAGCAGTACTTC.

The CDR3 bases are TGCAGTGCTAGAGATCCAGGACAGGGCACTAATGGCTACACCTTC. This translates into CSARDPGQGTNGYTF. V gene TRBV20-1 combines with J gene TRBJ1-2; 8 nucleotides agree with TRBD1. This CDR3 contains 15 residues. CDR1 is DFQATT and CDR2 is SNEGSKA in the germline V gene (reference sequence). Losses at the gene ends were 0 bases for V and 6 bases for J; bases not matched to a gene: 9.

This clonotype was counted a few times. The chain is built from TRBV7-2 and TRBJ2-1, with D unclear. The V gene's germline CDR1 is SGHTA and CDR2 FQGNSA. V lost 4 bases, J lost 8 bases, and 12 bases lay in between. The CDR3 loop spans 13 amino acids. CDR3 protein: CASSSFPSYEQFF. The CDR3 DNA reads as TGTGCCAGCAGCTCGTTCCCGAGCTATGAGCAGTTCTTC. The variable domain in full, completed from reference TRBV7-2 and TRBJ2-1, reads GAGVSQSPSNKVTEKGKDVELRCDPISGHTALYWYRQSLGQGLEFLIYFQGNSAPDKSGLPSDRFSAERTGGSVSTLTIQRTQQEDSAVYLCASSSFPSYEQFFGPGTRLTVL.

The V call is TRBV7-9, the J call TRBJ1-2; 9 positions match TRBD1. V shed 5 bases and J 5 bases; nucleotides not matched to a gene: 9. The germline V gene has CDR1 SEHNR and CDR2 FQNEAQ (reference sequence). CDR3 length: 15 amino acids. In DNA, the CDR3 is TGTGCCAGCAGCCCCGGAGGACAGGGGCTTTATGGCTACACCTTC. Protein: CASSPGGQGLYGYTF. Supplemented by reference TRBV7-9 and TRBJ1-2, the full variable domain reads DTGVSQNPRHKITKRGQNVTFRCDPISEHNRLYWYRQTLGQGPEFLTYFQNEAQLEKSRLLSDRFSAERPKGSFSTLEIQRTEQGDSAMYLCASSPGGQGLYGYTFGSGTRLTVV.

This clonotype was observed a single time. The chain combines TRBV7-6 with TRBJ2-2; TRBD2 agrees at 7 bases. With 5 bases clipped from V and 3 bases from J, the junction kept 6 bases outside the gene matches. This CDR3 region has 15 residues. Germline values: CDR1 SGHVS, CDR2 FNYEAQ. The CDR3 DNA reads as TGTGCCAGCAGCCACGCGAGCGGGGACACCGGGGAGCTGTTTTTT. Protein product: CASSHASGDTGELFF.

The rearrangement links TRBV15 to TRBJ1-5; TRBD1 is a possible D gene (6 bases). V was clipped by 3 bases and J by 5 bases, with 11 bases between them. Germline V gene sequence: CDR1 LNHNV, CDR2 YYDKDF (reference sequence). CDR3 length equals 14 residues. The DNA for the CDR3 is TGTGCCACCAGCAGGACAGGCCCCCATCAGCCCCAGCATTTT. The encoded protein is CATSRTGPHQPQHF.

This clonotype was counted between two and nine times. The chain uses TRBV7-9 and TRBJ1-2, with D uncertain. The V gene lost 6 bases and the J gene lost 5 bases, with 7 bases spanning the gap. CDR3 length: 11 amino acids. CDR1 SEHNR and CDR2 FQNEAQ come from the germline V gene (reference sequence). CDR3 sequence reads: CASRRLYGYTF. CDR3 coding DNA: TGTGCCAGCAGGCGCCTTTATGGCTACACCTTC. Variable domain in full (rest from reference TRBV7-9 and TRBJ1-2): DTGVSQNPRHKITKRGQNVTFRCDPISEHNRLYWYRQTLGQGPEFLTYFQNEAQLEKSRLLSDRFSAERPKGSFSTLEIQRTEQGDSAMYLCASRRLYGYTFGSGTRLTVV.

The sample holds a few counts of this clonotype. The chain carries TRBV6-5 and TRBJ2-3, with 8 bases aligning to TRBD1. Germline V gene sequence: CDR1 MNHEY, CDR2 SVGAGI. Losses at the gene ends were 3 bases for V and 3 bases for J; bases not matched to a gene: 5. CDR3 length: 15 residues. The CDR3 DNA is TGTGCCAGCAGTTATTCAGGGGGCTCTACAGATACGCAGTATTTT. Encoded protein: CASSYSGGSTDTQYF.

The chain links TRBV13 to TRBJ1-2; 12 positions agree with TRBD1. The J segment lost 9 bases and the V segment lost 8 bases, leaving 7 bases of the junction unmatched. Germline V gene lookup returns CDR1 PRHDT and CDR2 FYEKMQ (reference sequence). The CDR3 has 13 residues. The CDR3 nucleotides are TGTGCCAGCCCAGGGACAGGGGGCTTTAGCTACACCTTC. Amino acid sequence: CASPGTGGFSYTF.

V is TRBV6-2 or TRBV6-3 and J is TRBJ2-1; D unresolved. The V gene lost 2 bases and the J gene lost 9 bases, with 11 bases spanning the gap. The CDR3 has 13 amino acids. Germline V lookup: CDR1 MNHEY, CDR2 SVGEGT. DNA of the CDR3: TGTGCCAGCAGTTACGGGTTCGTTGTTGAGCAGTTCTTC. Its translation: CASSYGFVVEQFF.